The source of this T cell receptor beta chain is a study of T cell responses to AZD1222 COVID-19 vaccine. Comment on this clone: One end of the junction does not line up with germline, which may come from a read error.

Assay used: immunoSEQ multiplex PCR; TCRdb lists only in-frame clones, some missing. The table shows 130,000 to 150,000 clones, with under 95% occurring only once. Material: peripheral blood, obtained on day 0 of AZD1222 vaccination. The clonotype comes from an adult in good health.

CDR3 residues: CASSLDRLAGAPHF. The CDR3 bases are TGTGCCAGCAGCTTAGATCGGCTAGCGGGGGCCCCCCACTTC. The chain joins TRBV7-2 to TRBJ2-5; 10 bases match TRBD2. Per germline, CDR1 SGHTA and CDR2 FQGNSA. The CDR3 contains 14 residues.